This passage covers 9 T cell receptor beta chains from one sample sequenced in a study of molecular identifiers for immune sequencing clone quantification. TCRdb processed the PCR reads anew with MiXCR; each CDR3 protein has one entry. This table has about 510,000 distinct CDR3 sequences, 20% to 25% appearing once. Sequenced material: naive CD8+ T cells from blood, with Jurkat cell RNA spiked in. The subset is: FACS-sorted CD8+CD4-CCR7+CD45RA+ naive T cells. Receptor source: a human donor in good health. Some libraries in this study had Jurkat cell RNA spiked in.

The chain recombines TRBV6-6 with TRBJ2-7, with 8 bases that match TRBD1. The germline gives CDR1 MNHNY, CDR2 SVGAGI (reference sequence). This CDR3 has 14 residues. J lost 3 bases, V lost 5 bases, and 6 bases had no gene match. The CDR3 protein is CASSAHDRGYEQYF. The CDR3 DNA is TGTGCCAGCAGTGCACACGACAGGGGCTACGAGCAGTACTTC.

This clonotype showed up just once. A read error may explain this, as a much larger clone is one base away. This chain links TRBV7-9 with TRBJ2-5, with no clear D. The CDR3 totals 15 residues. V dropped 5 bases and J dropped 2 bases, with 15 bases sitting between them. Germline V gene data show CDR1 as SEHNR and CDR2 as FQNEAQ (reference sequence). The CDR3 region has the DNA TGTGCCAGCAGCCACTCACGGGCAGTTCAAGAGACCCAGTACTTC. Its translation: CASSHSRAVQETQYF. Combining the CDR3 with reference TRBV7-9 and TRBJ2-5 gives the whole variable domain DTGVSQNPRHKITKRGQNVTFRCDPISEHNRLYWYRQTLGQGPEFLTYFQNEAQLEKSRLLSDRFSAERPKGSFSTLEIQRTEQGDSAMYLCASSHSRAVQETQYFGPGTRLLVL.

A word on this clonotype: A clone one base away is much larger, so this may be a read error. The genes are TRBV25-1 and TRBJ1-1, with TRBD1 matching over 7 bases. From germline, CDR1 is MGHDK and CDR2 SYGVNS. V shed 2 bases, J shed 5 bases, and the junction held 2 bases outside the gene matches. This CDR3 contains 13 residues. The CDR3 loop is CASSEAGGTEAFF. CDR3 nucleotides: TGTGCCAGCAGTGAAGCAGGGGGGACTGAAGCTTTCTTT.

The chain combines TRBV4-3 with TRBJ2-1, with 8 bases that match TRBD2. Trimming took 0 bases from V and 1 from J; bases not matched to a gene: 2. The CDR3 totals 16 residues. Germline V CDR1 and CDR2: LGHNA, YSLEER. CDR3 residues: CASSQDRGGSYNEQFF. CDR3 coding DNA: TGCGCCAGCAGCCAAGATCGGGGGGGTTCCTACAATGAGCAGTTCTTC.

The table lists this clonotype with many counts. V usage is TRBV7-9 and J usage is TRBJ1-4; D ambiguous. CDR1 is SEHNR, CDR2 FQNEAQ, per germline (reference sequence). This CDR3 has 14 residues. V lost 7 bases, J lost 7 bases, and 16 bases lay in between. CDR3 DNA sequence: TGTGCCAGCACCGCCATACTGAACCGTGAAAAACTGTTTTTT. Translating it yields CASTAILNREKLFF. The full variable domain, with the rest looked up from reference TRBV7-9 and TRBJ1-4, is DTGVSQNPRHKITKRGQNVTFRCDPISEHNRLYWYRQTLGQGPEFLTYFQNEAQLEKSRLLSDRFSAERPKGSFSTLEIQRTEQGDSAMYLCASTAILNREKLFFGSGTQLSVL.

The genes are TRBV4-1 and TRBJ2-3; 10 positions match TRBD2. The germline V gene encodes CDR1 MGHRA and CDR2 YSYEKL. The V and J ends lost 3 bases and 6 bases, in that order; junction bases with no gene match: 6. The CDR3 is 15 residues long. The CDR3 DNA is TGCGCCAGCAGCCATGGGACTAGCGCAGGGGATACGCAGTATTTT. It translates to CASSHGTSAGDTQYF.

There are many counts of this clonotype. The chain has TRBV9 and TRBJ2-3; a possible D gene is TRBD2 (5 bases). Germline CDR1 SGDLS, CDR2 YYNGEE. CDR3 size: 16 residues. V was trimmed by 4 bases and J by 4 bases, leaving 19 bases between them. The CDR3 loop is CASSSTDPSWADTQYF. CDR3 nucleotide sequence: TGTGCCAGCAGCTCTACCGACCCTAGCTGGGCAGATACGCAGTATTTT.

V usage is TRBV19 and J usage is TRBJ2-6; D gene uncertain. Germline CDR1 is LNHDA and CDR2 is SQIVND (reference sequence). The CDR3 is 16 residues long. Trimming left V 6 bases short and J 0 bases short, with 12 bases between. The CDR3 protein is CASRRETLSGANVLTF. CDR3 sequence (DNA): TGTGCCAGTAGAAGGGAAACCCTCTCTGGGGCCAACGTCCTGACTTTC.

In this sample, this clonotype turned up a few times. The V call is TRBV27, the J call TRBJ1-4, with a possible D match to TRBD1 (5 bases). The length of the CDR3 is 16 residues. Trimming left V 1 base short and J 7 bases short, with 16 bases between. Germline-derived CDR1 and CDR2 are MNHEY and SMNVEV (reference sequence). The CDR3 region is CASSLYLAGRGEKLFF. CDR3 sequence (DNA): TGTGCCAGCAGTTTATATTTGGCAGGGCGCGGTGAAAAACTGTTTTTT.